The entry below gives a single T cell receptor (beta chain) sequence along with its context. This clonotype appeared many times. The specificity of this receptor is unknown. Base qualities are not recorded, but no much larger clone differs from it by a single base. This entry comes from a study of T-cell reconstitution after alpha-beta-depleted transplantation in children listed by TCRdb under 2016. A note on the overall study: Using TCR repertoire profiling, the study followed T-cell immune reconstitution in a quantitative way in children after TCRalphabeta/CD19-depleted allogeneic hematopoietic cell transplantation.

The CDR3 holds 13 amino acids from the cysteine to the phenylalanine. Solely the CDR3 DNA is kept, with 39 bases framed from the first base. The CDR1 and CDR2 encoded by the germline V gene are SGHTA and FQGNSA. Compared with germline, V lacks 3 bases and J lacks 12 bases; bases without a gene match: 5. The library came from PCR. The instrument was an Illumina HiSeq 2500. To normalize quantification of the TCRbeta repertoire, the TCR libraries were built with molecular barcoding that relied on unique molecular identifiers. TCRdb applied fastp at Q25 and MiXCR to the public reads, then kept only in-frame beta chains. One record per CDR3 amino acid sequence lists the most common genes and DNA. Present in this sample are roughly 300,000 distinct CDR3 sequences, around a tenth of which were seen just once. The top ten constitute 23% of the sample. Reading the label with the study, this specimen's treatment or condition is: allogeneic hematopoietic cell transplantation with graft depleted of TCRalphabeta T cells and CD19 B cells. TCRalphabeta/CD19-depleted allogeneic hematopoietic cell grafts were given to the transplant recipients, all of whom were children.

Here is what the overall study found, with its caveats: In some patients, the high TCRbeta diversity seen at day 60 was put down to recipient T cells and intrathymic progenitors that had survived conditioning. The apparently early alphabetaT-cell count recovery about two months after transplant was reportedly dependent on only several hundred rapidly expanded clones derived from non-depleted graft cells. Over the following months the frequencies of hyperexpanded clones went down, and after one year T-cell counts and TCRbeta diversity were mostly credited to newly produced T cells.

This material consisted of peripheral blood, taken 180 days after TCRalphabeta/CD19-depleted stem cell transplant. The rearrangement joined TRBV7-2 to TRBJ2-2, with TRBD1 identical over 9 junction bases. The sequence came from a male patient aged 2-15 years who had a stem cell transplant for chronic granulomatous disease, so the T cells may come from the graft donor. The nucleotide sequence is TGTGCCAGCAGCTTCACCGGGACAGGGAAGCTGTTTTTT. It translates to CASSFTGTGKLFF.